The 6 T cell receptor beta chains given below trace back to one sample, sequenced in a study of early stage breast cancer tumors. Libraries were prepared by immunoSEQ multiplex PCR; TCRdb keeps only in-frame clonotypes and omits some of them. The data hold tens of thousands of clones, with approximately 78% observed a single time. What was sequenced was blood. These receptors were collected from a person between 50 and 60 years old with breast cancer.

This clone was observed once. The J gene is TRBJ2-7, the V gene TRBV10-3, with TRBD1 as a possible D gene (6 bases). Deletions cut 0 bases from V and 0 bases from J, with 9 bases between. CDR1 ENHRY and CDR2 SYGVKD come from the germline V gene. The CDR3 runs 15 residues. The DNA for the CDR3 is TGTGCCATCAGTGAGTCACAGGGTCTCTCCTACGAGCAGTACGTC. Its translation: CAISESQGLSYEQYV.

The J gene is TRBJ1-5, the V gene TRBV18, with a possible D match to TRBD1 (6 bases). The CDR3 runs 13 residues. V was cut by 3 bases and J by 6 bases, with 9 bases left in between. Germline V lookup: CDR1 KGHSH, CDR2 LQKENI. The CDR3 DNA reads TGTGCCAGCTCACCTACGGACAGTCAGCCCCAGCATTTT. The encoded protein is CASSPTDSQPQHF.

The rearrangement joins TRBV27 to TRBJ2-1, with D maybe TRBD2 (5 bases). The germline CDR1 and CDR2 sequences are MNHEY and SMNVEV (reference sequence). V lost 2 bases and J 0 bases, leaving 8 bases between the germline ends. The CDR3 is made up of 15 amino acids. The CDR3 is CASSLDGNSYNEQFF. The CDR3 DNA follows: TGTGCCAGCAGTTTAGACGGGAACTCCTACAATGAGCAGTTCTTC.

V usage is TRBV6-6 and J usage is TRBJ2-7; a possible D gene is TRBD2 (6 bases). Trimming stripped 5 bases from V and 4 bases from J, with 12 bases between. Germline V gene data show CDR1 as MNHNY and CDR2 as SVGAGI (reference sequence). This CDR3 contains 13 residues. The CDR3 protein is CASSEGTSYEQYF. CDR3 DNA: TGTGCCAGCAGTGAGGGGACTTCATACGAGCAGTACTTC.

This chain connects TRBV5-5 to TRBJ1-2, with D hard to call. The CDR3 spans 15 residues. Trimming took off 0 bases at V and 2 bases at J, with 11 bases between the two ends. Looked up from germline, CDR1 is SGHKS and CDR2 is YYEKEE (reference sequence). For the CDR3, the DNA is TGTGCCAGCAGCTTGGCGGCGGGGAAGAACTATGGCTACACCTTC. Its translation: CASSLAAGKNYGYTF.

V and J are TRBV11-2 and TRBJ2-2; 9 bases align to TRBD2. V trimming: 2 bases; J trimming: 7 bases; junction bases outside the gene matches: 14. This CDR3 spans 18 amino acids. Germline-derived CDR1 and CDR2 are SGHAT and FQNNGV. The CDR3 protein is CASSLYLARGGFYGELFF. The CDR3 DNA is TGTGCCAGCAGCTTATATCTAGCGCGGGGGGGGTTCTACGGGGAGCTGTTTTTT.